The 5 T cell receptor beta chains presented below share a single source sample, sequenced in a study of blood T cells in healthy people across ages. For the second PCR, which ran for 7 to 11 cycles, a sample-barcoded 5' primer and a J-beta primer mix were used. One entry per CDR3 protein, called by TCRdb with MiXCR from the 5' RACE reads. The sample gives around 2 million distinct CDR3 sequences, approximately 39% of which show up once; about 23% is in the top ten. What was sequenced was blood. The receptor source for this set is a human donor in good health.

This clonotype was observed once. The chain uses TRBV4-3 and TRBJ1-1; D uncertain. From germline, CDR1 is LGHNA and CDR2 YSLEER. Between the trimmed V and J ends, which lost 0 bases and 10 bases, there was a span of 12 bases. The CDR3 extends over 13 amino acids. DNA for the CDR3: TGCGCCAGCAGCCAAGACAGAATGCGGCCAGCTTTCTTT. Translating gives CASSQDRMRPAFF.

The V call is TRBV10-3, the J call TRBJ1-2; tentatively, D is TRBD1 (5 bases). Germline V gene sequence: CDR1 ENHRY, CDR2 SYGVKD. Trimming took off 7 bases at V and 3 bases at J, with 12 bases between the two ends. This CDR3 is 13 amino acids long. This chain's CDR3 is CAITPGADYGYTF. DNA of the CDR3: TGTGCCATCACCCCCGGGGCTGACTATGGCTACACCTTC.

In DNA, the CDR3 is TGCAGTGCTAGGAGGATGACAGGGTCCTACGAGCAGTACTTC. It yields the protein CSARRMTGSYEQYF. The rearrangement links TRBV20-1 to TRBJ2-7; TRBD1 matches 7 bases. After removal of 3 bases from V and 1 base from J, the junction contained 6 bases not matched to a gene. Germline V gene lookup returns CDR1 DFQATT and CDR2 SNEGSKA (reference sequence). This CDR3 comprises 14 residues.

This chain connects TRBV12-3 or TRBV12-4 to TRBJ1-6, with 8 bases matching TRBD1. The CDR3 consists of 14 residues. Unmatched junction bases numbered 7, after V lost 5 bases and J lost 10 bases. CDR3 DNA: TGTGCCAGCAGTCATGGGACAGGAGGATCACCCCTCCACTTT. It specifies CASSHGTGGSPLHF.

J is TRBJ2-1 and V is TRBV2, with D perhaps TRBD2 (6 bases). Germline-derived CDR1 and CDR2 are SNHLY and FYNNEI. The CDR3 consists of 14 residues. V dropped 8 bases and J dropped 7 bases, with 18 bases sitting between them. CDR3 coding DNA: TGTGCCAGCCCGAGGTGGAGGGGAGTGAATGAGCAGTTCTTC. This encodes CASPRWRGVNEQFF.